This T cell receptor (beta chain) was documented in a study of blood T cells in healthy people across ages. Collection of around 9.3 milliliters of peripheral blood was performed for each donor. The CDR3 covers 15 residues. Germline CDR1 and CDR2: DFQATT and SNEGSKA (reference sequence). V was trimmed by 5 bases and J by 5 bases, leaving 21 bases between them. For the second PCR, which ran for 7 to 11 cycles, a sample-barcoded 5' primer and a J-beta primer mix were used. Each single sample gave us at least 2.5 million CDR3-containing paired-end reads. Via MiXCR, TCRdb re-called the 5' RACE reads, giving one row per CDR3 protein. This sample has around 1,000,000 distinct CDR3 sequences, with approximately 25% found just once. The same data also contributed to another study, on T cells of mothers and their children. Turning to that study: M1S, a second-PCR primer, added sample barcodes and 2-4 random nucleotides.

The specimen sequenced was blood. The rearrangement links TRBV20-1 to TRBJ1-2; a possible D gene is TRBD1 (5 bases). The receptor was isolated from a girl aged 2 to 9 in good health. The CDR3 loop reads CSALIGGAVLYGYTF. In nucleotides, the CDR3 is TGCAGTGCTCTCATAGGCGGGGCCGTATTATATGGCTACACCTTC.